The rows below give T cell receptor beta chains drawn from one sample of a study of PD-1 blockade in classical Hodgkin lymphoma. Repertoires were generated with immunoSEQ multiplex PCR, while TCRdb's copy carries only in-frame clones and drops some. The table includes over 9,000 clones, approximately 81% detected once. Sequenced here: peripheral blood mononuclear cells (PBMCs), sampled at baseline. Source of these receptors: a human donor with classical Hodgkin lymphoma. Each CDR3 is given with its conserved first and last residue. The order of the fields is V gene, D gene, J gene, clone size, CDR3 DNA, CDR3 protein. The D gene is left open where the match is weak. Clone size is given for some rows only: seen once, a few or many times, or a class if the clone is expanded.

v_call: TRBV28; d_call: .; j_call: TRBJ2-4; clone_size: .; cdr3_nt: TGTGCCAGCAGTTTTCTTAGCGGAACAAACATTCAGTACTTC; cdr3_aa: CASSFLSGTNIQYF
v_call: TRBV7-2; d_call: .; j_call: TRBJ1-6; clone_size: .; cdr3_nt: TGTGCCAGCAGCCCGAGGTGGCAAGAAAATTCACCCCTCCACTTT; cdr3_aa: CASSPRWQENSPLHF
v_call: TRBV5-4; d_call: .; j_call: TRBJ1-1; clone_size: .; cdr3_nt: TGTGCCAGCAGCCCGGAAGGGAACACTGAAGCTTTCTTT; cdr3_aa: CASSPEGNTEAFF
v_call: TRBV25-1; d_call: .; j_call: TRBJ2-7; clone_size: .; cdr3_nt: TGTGCCAGCAGTGTCCTCTACGAGCAGTACTTC; cdr3_aa: CASSVLYEQYF
v_call: TRBV6-5; d_call: .; j_call: TRBJ2-5; clone_size: medium-sized; cdr3_nt: TGTGCCAGCAGTTACTCGAGGTCAGGGAGTGAGACCCAGTACTTC; cdr3_aa: CASSYSRSGSETQYF
v_call: TRBV5-4; d_call: .; j_call: TRBJ2-1; clone_size: .; cdr3_nt: TGTGCCAGCAGCTTGGGAGGGACAACCTACAATGAGCAGTTCTTC; cdr3_aa: CASSLGGTTYNEQFF
v_call: TRBV11-2; d_call: TRBD2; j_call: TRBJ2-7; clone_size: once; cdr3_nt: TGTGCCAGCAGCGTTTACTCAGGGACTAGCAATTACGAGCAGTACTTC; cdr3_aa: CASSVYSGTSNYEQYF
v_call: TRBV11-2; d_call: TRBD2; j_call: TRBJ2-5; clone_size: .; cdr3_nt: TGTGCCAGCAGCCCGGGACTAGCGGGGAGCCGGGGGACCCAGTACTTC; cdr3_aa: CASSPGLAGSRGTQYF
v_call: TRBV5-1; d_call: TRBD1; j_call: TRBJ1-1; clone_size: .; cdr3_nt: TGCGCCAGCAGCTCGGACAGGGTTGAAGCTTTCTTT; cdr3_aa: CASSSDRVEAFF
v_call: TRBV28; d_call: .; j_call: TRBJ2-5; clone_size: once; cdr3_nt: TGTGCCAGCCAGTCGGCTATGGGGGGCGGAAAGACCCAGTACTTC; cdr3_aa: CASQSAMGGGKTQYF
v_call: TRBV27; d_call: .; j_call: TRBJ1-2; clone_size: .; cdr3_nt: TGTGCCAGCAGTTTTCGGCCGAGGGGGGAGGATGGCTACACCTTC; cdr3_aa: CASSFRPRGEDGYTF
v_call: TRBV28; d_call: .; j_call: TRBJ2-2; clone_size: .; cdr3_nt: TGTGCCAGCCTCCTCAACCAGAACACCGGGGAGCTGTTTTTT; cdr3_aa: CASLLNQNTGELFF
v_call: TRBV6-1; d_call: .; j_call: TRBJ1-1; clone_size: .; cdr3_nt: TGTGCCAGCAGTGATTTTTGGGGGGCCAGGGCTTTCTTT; cdr3_aa: CASSDFWGARAFF
v_call: TRBV5-1; d_call: .; j_call: TRBJ1-1; clone_size: .; cdr3_nt: TGCGCCAGCAGCTTGGGCCATGGCCCTGAAGCTTTCTTT; cdr3_aa: CASSLGHGPEAFF
v_call: TRBV5-4; d_call: .; j_call: TRBJ2-1; clone_size: once; cdr3_nt: TGTGCCAGCAGCTTGAACAGGGTCTATGAGCAGTTCTTC; cdr3_aa: CASSLNRVYEQFF
v_call: TRBV2; d_call: TRBD1; j_call: TRBJ1-6; clone_size: .; cdr3_nt: TGTGCCAGCAGTGAGTGGGACAGGGTAAATTCACCCCTCCACTTT; cdr3_aa: CASSEWDRVNSPLHF
v_call: TRBV4-2; d_call: .; j_call: TRBJ2-3; clone_size: .; cdr3_nt: TGTGCCAGCAGCCTAGGTCGCGGGCAGGGAAACACAGATACGCAGTATTTT; cdr3_aa: CASSLGRGQGNTDTQYF
v_call: TRBV11-3; d_call: .; j_call: TRBJ2-7; clone_size: .; cdr3_nt: TGTGCCAGCAGCTTGGACGCCTTTTCCTACGAGCAGTACTTC; cdr3_aa: CASSLDAFSYEQYF
v_call: TRBV19; d_call: TRBD2; j_call: TRBJ2-7; clone_size: .; cdr3_nt: TGTGCCAGTAGTGCCTCTAGCGGGGGATCCTACGAGCAGTACTTC; cdr3_aa: CASSASSGGSYEQYF
v_call: TRBV7-2; d_call: .; j_call: TRBJ2-3; clone_size: .; cdr3_nt: TGTGCCAGCAAACAGGGTAGCAGCACAGATACGCAGTATTTT; cdr3_aa: CASKQGSSTDTQYF
v_call: TRBV5-1; d_call: .; j_call: TRBJ2-2; clone_size: once; cdr3_nt: TGCGCCAGCATGGGCCGGGGGCAGGCAGTACCGTTCGGGGAGCTGTTTTTT; cdr3_aa: CASMGRGQAVPFGELFF
v_call: TRBV5-4; d_call: .; j_call: TRBJ2-6; clone_size: .; cdr3_nt: TGTGCCAGCAGCTTCTCGCGGCTTGGGGGGGCAGGAACTGGGGCCAACGTCCTGACTTTC; cdr3_aa: CASSFSRLGGAGTGANVLTF
v_call: TRBV9; d_call: .; j_call: TRBJ1-5; clone_size: once; cdr3_nt: TGTGCCAGCAGCCAGACGGACGGAGATCAGCCCCAGCATTTT; cdr3_aa: CASSQTDGDQPQHF
v_call: TRBV2; d_call: TRBD1; j_call: TRBJ1-1; clone_size: few; cdr3_nt: TGTGCCAGCAGTTTACAGGGGTTCGACACTGAAGCTTTCTTT; cdr3_aa: CASSLQGFDTEAFF
v_call: TRBV7-9; d_call: .; j_call: TRBJ1-3; clone_size: .; cdr3_nt: TGTGCCAGCAGCTGGGGAACTGGCCCTGTAGACACCATATATTTT; cdr3_aa: CASSWGTGPVDTIYF
v_call: TRBV28; d_call: .; j_call: TRBJ2-1; clone_size: .; cdr3_nt: TGTGCCAGCACCACCACAGGGAATGAGCAGTTCTTC; cdr3_aa: CASTTTGNEQFF
v_call: TRBV7-2; d_call: TRBD2; j_call: TRBJ2-1; clone_size: .; cdr3_nt: TGTGCCAGCAGCTTAGTTAGCGGGGGTGGGAATGAGCAGTTCTTC; cdr3_aa: CASSLVSGGGNEQFF
v_call: TRBV19; d_call: TRBD1; j_call: TRBJ2-7; clone_size: .; cdr3_nt: TGTGCCAGTAGTGCTCAGGGGGTCTCCTACGAGCAGTACTTC; cdr3_aa: CASSAQGVSYEQYF
v_call: TRBV7-6; d_call: .; j_call: TRBJ2-3; clone_size: .; cdr3_nt: TGTGCCAGCAGCTTGTCCCCCAGGGTAGATACGCAGTATTTT; cdr3_aa: CASSLSPRVDTQYF
v_call: TRBV5-6; d_call: .; j_call: TRBJ1-2; clone_size: once; cdr3_nt: TGTGCCAGCAGCGTACAGGGCTATGGCTACACCTTC; cdr3_aa: CASSVQGYGYTF
v_call: TRBV5-4; d_call: TRBD1; j_call: TRBJ1-2; clone_size: .; cdr3_nt: TGTGCCAGCAGACCAGGGGGTCCTAACTATGGCTACACCTTC; cdr3_aa: CASRPGGPNYGYTF
v_call: TRBV11-1; d_call: .; j_call: TRBJ2-1; clone_size: .; cdr3_nt: TGTGCCAGCAGCTTAGCAAATCGGGGTCTTGAGCAGTTCTTC; cdr3_aa: CASSLANRGLEQFF
v_call: TRBV4-2; d_call: .; j_call: TRBJ2-1; clone_size: .; cdr3_nt: TGTGCCAGCAGCCAAGATTACAGTTCCAGCTCCTACAATGAGCAGTTCTTC; cdr3_aa: CASSQDYSSSSYNEQFF
v_call: TRBV6-1; d_call: .; j_call: TRBJ2-1; clone_size: .; cdr3_nt: TGTGCCAGCTTTCGCGAGGGTTCCTCCTACAATGAGCAGTTCTTC; cdr3_aa: CASFREGSSYNEQFF
v_call: TRBV2; d_call: .; j_call: TRBJ2-2; clone_size: .; cdr3_nt: TGTGCCAGCAGTGTGACGGGGGCGTTCGCGAACACCGGGGAGCTGTTTTTT; cdr3_aa: CASSVTGAFANTGELFF
v_call: TRBV7-9; d_call: TRBD1; j_call: TRBJ1-2; clone_size: .; cdr3_nt: TGTGCCAGCAGCGACCGGGACAGGGTGTACTATGGCTACACCTTC; cdr3_aa: CASSDRDRVYYGYTF
v_call: TRBV6-1; d_call: TRBD2; j_call: TRBJ2-5; clone_size: once; cdr3_nt: TGTGCCAGCAGTGACCCTGCCCGGCCTAGCGGGGGGGCCCCAGAGACCCAGTACTTC; cdr3_aa: CASSDPARPSGGAPETQYF
v_call: TRBV5-5; d_call: .; j_call: TRBJ1-3; clone_size: .; cdr3_nt: TGTGCCAGCAGCTTCGACGTGAGCTCTGGAAACACCATATATTTT; cdr3_aa: CASSFDVSSGNTIYF
v_call: TRBV6-5; d_call: TRBD1; j_call: TRBJ2-3; clone_size: .; cdr3_nt: TGTGCCAGCAGTGGACAGGGGAAGGTCGCAGATACGCAGTATTTT; cdr3_aa: CASSGQGKVADTQYF
v_call: TRBV19; d_call: TRBD2; j_call: TRBJ2-3; clone_size: .; cdr3_nt: TGTGCCAGTAGTATGCGGCGGGGGGGCGTCACAGATACGCAGTATTTT; cdr3_aa: CASSMRRGGVTDTQYF
v_call: TRBV19; d_call: .; j_call: TRBJ1-5; clone_size: .; cdr3_nt: TGTGCCAGTATAGTGGAAAATCAGCCCCAGCATTTT; cdr3_aa: CASIVENQPQHF
v_call: TRBV28; d_call: TRBD1; j_call: TRBJ1-5; clone_size: .; cdr3_nt: TGTGCCAGCAGAAAGGACAGGGACAATCGCAATCAGCCCCAGCATTTT; cdr3_aa: CASRKDRDNRNQPQHF
v_call: TRBV4-1; d_call: .; j_call: TRBJ1-6; clone_size: .; cdr3_nt: TGCGCCAGCAGCCAAGATAGGAGTTTGCTTAATTCACCCCTCCACTTT; cdr3_aa: CASSQDRSLLNSPLHF
v_call: TRBV7-3; d_call: .; j_call: TRBJ2-1; clone_size: .; cdr3_nt: TGTGCCAGCAGTTGGACCAAAAACAATGAGCAGTTCTTC; cdr3_aa: CASSWTKNNEQFF
v_call: TRBV20-1; d_call: .; j_call: TRBJ1-2; clone_size: .; cdr3_nt: TGCAGTGCGAATCAGGGCTATGGCTACACCTTC; cdr3_aa: CSANQGYGYTF
v_call: TRBV27; d_call: .; j_call: TRBJ1-1; clone_size: .; cdr3_nt: TGTGCCAGCAGTTTGAGCCGCACGGGGCGGGCTTTCTTT; cdr3_aa: CASSLSRTGRAFF
v_call: TRBV27; d_call: TRBD1; j_call: TRBJ1-1; clone_size: .; cdr3_nt: TGTGCCAGCAGTGCTTTTGACAGGGGCACTGAAGCTTTCTTT; cdr3_aa: CASSAFDRGTEAFF
v_call: TRBV5-1; d_call: TRBD1; j_call: TRBJ2-5; clone_size: once; cdr3_nt: TGCGCCAGCAGCATTGATACAGGGGCGGGAGAGACCCAGTACTTC; cdr3_aa: CASSIDTGAGETQYF
v_call: TRBV9; d_call: TRBD1; j_call: TRBJ1-2; clone_size: .; cdr3_nt: TGTGCCAGCAGCGCAGGGGGTGTTGGCTACACCTTC; cdr3_aa: CASSAGGVGYTF
v_call: TRBV30; d_call: .; j_call: TRBJ1-3; clone_size: few; cdr3_nt: TGTGCCTGGAGTGTACACTCTGGAAACACCATATATTTT; cdr3_aa: CAWSVHSGNTIYF